What follows are 8 T cell receptor beta chains derived from one specimen sequenced in a study of spatial heterogeneity in lung cancer (dated by TCRdb to about 2019). The sample's time point label, decoded: blood at routine non-recurrence follow-up after resection. Whole RNA extracted from tumor and nontumor lung tissue, or from cryopreserved PBMC samples, was used for TCR sequencing without cell sorting. The library was obtained by 5' RACE. The sample was run on a NextSeq 500. Through fastp at Q25 and MiXCR, TCRdb rebuilt clones from the public reads, retaining in-frame beta chains. Each entry merges the rows of one CDR3 protein and shows their most common DNA and genes. This sample is represented by around 120,000 distinct CDR3 sequences; 9% to 15% of them were singletons. Around 16% of the sample rests with the top ten. Sequenced material: PBMCs, taken at follow-up. Every receptor here comes from a male donor with early-stage non-small cell lung cancer.

This clonotype was observed at least ten times. The chain uses TRBV11-2 and TRBJ2-5, with D perhaps matching TRBD2 (5 bases). This CDR3 is built from 14 residues. CDR1 SGHAT and CDR2 FQNNGV come from the germline V gene. V gave up 1 base and J gave up 1 base, with 7 bases separating them. CDR3 amino acids: CASSLAGIQETQYF. In DNA, the CDR3 is TGTGCCAGCAGCTTAGCCGGGATCCAAGAGACCCAGTACTTC.

This rearrangement joins TRBV6-5 to TRBJ1-1; 9 bases are shared with TRBD1. Germline V CDR1 and CDR2: MNHEY, SVGAGI. The CDR3 is 13 amino acids. J lost 7 bases, V lost 1 base, and 1 base had no gene match. The CDR3 protein is CASSYLGQGEAFF. The CDR3 DNA reads as TGTGCCAGCAGTTACTTGGGACAGGGTGAAGCTTTCTTT.

The rearrangement links TRBV24-1 to TRBJ2-2, with TRBD2 as a possible D gene (6 bases). The V end was cut by 2 bases, the J end by 3 bases, with 15 bases between. The CDR3 runs to 17 residues. Germline V CDR1 and CDR2: KGHDR, SFDVKD. The CDR3 loop reads CATSDSQGTLDTGELFF. CDR3 DNA sequence: TGTGCCACCAGTGATTCCCAAGGGACTCTGGACACCGGGGAGCTGTTTTTT.

The chain is built from TRBV12-3 or TRBV12-4 and TRBJ1-6; no definite D call. CDR3 length: 12 amino acids. V dropped 3 bases and J dropped 6 bases, with 3 bases sitting between them. Written as DNA, the CDR3 is TGTGCCAGCAGTTTTCCTAATTCACCCCTCCACTTT. Translating gives CASSFPNSPLHF.

This clonotype was counted at least ten times. The V and J genes are TRBV10-3 and TRBJ2-7; 7 bases are a match to TRBD2. Germline CDR1 reads ENHRY; CDR2 reads SYGVKD. The CDR3 consists of 15 residues. Losses at the gene ends were 7 bases for V and 3 bases for J; bases not matched to a gene: 12. The CDR3 DNA sequence: TGTGCCATCAACAACCATTGGGGGGAGGGCTACGAGCAGTACTTC. Protein product: CAINNHWGEGYEQYF.

This clonotype was counted only a few times. The chain uses TRBV5-4 and TRBJ2-1; weak D call: TRBD2 (5 bases). Deletions cut 1 base from V and 5 bases from J, with 13 bases between. Germline V lookup: CDR1 SGHNT, CDR2 YYREEE (reference sequence). The CDR3 has 15 amino acids. DNA for the CDR3: TGTGCCAGCAGCTTGTTCGGGGTATCGAACAATGAGCAGTTCTTC. As protein: CASSLFGVSNNEQFF.

This rearrangement joins TRBV11-2 to TRBJ2-7; TRBD2 matches 7 bases. V trimming: 3 bases; J trimming: 5 bases; junction bases outside the gene matches: 4. The CDR3 is made up of 13 amino acids. Germline CDR1 reads SGHAT; CDR2 reads FQNNGV. The CDR3 here is CASSLNGGNEQYF. CDR3 DNA sequence: TGTGCCAGCAGCTTGAACGGGGGGAACGAGCAGTACTTC.

This chain joins TRBV11-1 and TRBJ2-3, with D perhaps matching TRBD2 (5 bases). CDR1 and CDR2 from the germline V gene are SGHAT and FQDESV (reference sequence). Trimming stripped 1 base from V and 3 bases from J, with 17 bases between. The CDR3 covers 17 residues. In DNA, the CDR3 is TGTGCCAGCAGCTTAGTTAGGAGCGGCAGGAGGACAGATACGCAGTATTTT. This codes for CASSLVRSGRRTDTQYF.